Listed below are T cell receptor beta chains from one sample, sequenced in a study of blood T cell repertoires in COVID-19. Method: immunoSEQ multiplex PCR; TCRdb's copy keeps in-frame clones and lacks some. This table has 70,000 to 95,000 clones, 90% to 95% appearing once. Sequencing used peripheral blood. These receptors were obtained from a human donor with active COVID-19. The donor label of this sample is uncertain. CDR3s include the opening cysteine and the closing phenylalanine or tryptophan.

TRBJ1-2,TRBV5-1,CASSLEGRDYGYTF
TRBJ2-3,TRBV7-6,CASLGTDTQYF
TRBJ2-5,TRBV29-1,CSVGGQGETQYF
TRBJ2-5,TRBV19,CASSMFQGETQYF
TRBJ2-1,TRBV5-1,CASSSARASGRYEQFF
TRBJ2-7,TRBV19,CASSPGTGAYEQYF
TRBJ1-4,TRBV6-4,CASSDGTGLGEKLFF
TRBJ1-3,TRBV5-4,CASSPGQGVSGNTIYF
TRBJ1-2,TRBV3-1/TRBV3-2,CASSHQGAGGYTF
TRBJ1-4,TRBV6-6,CASSYSGDEKLFF
TRBJ2-5,TRBV27,CASSFRGPIETQYF
TRBJ2-3,TRBV9,CASSGLPKTDTQYF
TRBJ2-5,TRBV7-2,CASSSGLRGAGETQYF
TRBJ1-5,TRBV6-1,CASSEAPLGRGDF
TRBJ2-5,TRBV5-1,CASRQGAETQYF
TRBJ2-3,TRBV11-2,CASLPRTSTDTQYF
TRBJ2-7,TRBV9,CASSVGLAGAQNSYEQYF
TRBJ1-5,TRBV5-1,CASSPTDRSNQPQHF
TRBJ1-1,TRBV2,CASGQNTEAFF
TRBJ1-1,TRBV5-1,CASSLYYGGNTEAFF
TRBJ1-1,TRBV18,CASSPSVSGGLNTEAFF
TRBJ2-1,TRBV6-5,CASSYRGANNEQFF
TRBJ2-4,TRBV28,CASTLNGAKNIQYF
TRBJ1-2,TRBV2,CASSQKTGLNYGYTF
TRBJ2-1,TRBV5-1,CASSLDYFPYEQFF
TRBJ1-2,TRBV15,CATSRDKRHAGGYTF
TRBJ2-1,TRBV19,CASSGQGAGEQFF
TRBJ1-2,TRBV12-3/TRBV12-4,CATGWGLNYGYTF
TRBJ1-1,TRBV28,CASRVGQGQAFF
TRBJ2-7,TRBV29-1,CSVRRGTQGNEQYF
TRBJ2-7,TRBV4-3,CASSQVRASGRAGEQYF
TRBJ2-7,TRBV27,CASSFSRGPYEQYF
TRBJ2-2,TRBV2,CASDRGSGELFF
TRBJ2-1,TRBV9,CASSVLAGGPQNEQFF
TRBJ2-1,TRBV19,CASSIDWGLAYNEQFF
TRBJ2-5,TRBV19,CASSDRTGGQETQYF
TRBJ2-5,TRBV24-1,CATSDPKRSGGPETQYF
TRBJ2-7,TRBV7-9,CASETSGVSYEQYF
TRBJ1-6,TRBV15,CATSRDPTRQGPGSPLHF
TRBJ2-3,TRBV6-5,CASNFQGQTQYF
TRBJ2-5,TRBV3-1/TRBV3-2,CASSQNRETQYF
TRBJ1-1,TRBV3-1/TRBV3-2,CASSRTGGFEAFF
TRBJ2-7,TRBV24-1,CATGESGTGVEQYF
TRBJ2-5,TRBV3-1/TRBV3-2,CASSQNIYWAPSETQYF
TRBJ1-4,TRBV7-7,CASSKAGPTATNEKLFF
TRBJ1-3,TRBV5-6,CASSLSGVVNTIYF
TRBJ2-2,TRBV5-1,CASSSDLGQGGTGELFF
TRBJ1-2,TRBV6-2/TRBV6-3,CASSYRTGGKDGYTF
TRBJ2-1,TRBV6-2/TRBV6-3,CASSYTSGGSRSYNEQFF
TRBJ2-1,TRBV5-4,CASSPDSVDEQFF
TRBJ1-4,TRBV5-1,CASKLGQYEKLFF